The TCR beta chain under discussion was sequenced for a study of immune cell composition in non-small cell lung cancer. Overall study: Tumours were mainly lung adenocarcinoma or squamous cell carcinoma. The study's findings and limits: Lung squamous cell carcinoma tumours had significantly higher top 10 clone scores and productive clonality than lung adenocarcinoma. Tumour-associated clones >0.5% occurred in under 40% of adenocarcinomas, about 80% of squamous.

Looked up from germline, CDR1 is KGHSH and CDR2 is LQKENI. With 5 bases clipped from V and 4 bases from J, the junction kept 13 bases outside the gene matches. The CDR3 loop spans 16 amino acids. Generated by immunoSEQ multiplex PCR, the TCRdb table keeps only in-frame clones and is missing some. The table shows approximately 3,800 clones, with over 65% occurring only once. Of note for this clone: The target antigen is unknown.

The receptor comes from a human donor with non-small cell lung cancer. The V and J genes are TRBV18 and TRBJ2-7; 8 nucleotides line up with TRBD2. The sample taken for sequencing was lung tumor tissue. As DNA, the CDR3 is TGTGCCAGCTCAGGAACCAGCGGGAGTGGCGGGTACGAGCAGTACTTC. As protein: CASSGTSGSGGYEQYF.